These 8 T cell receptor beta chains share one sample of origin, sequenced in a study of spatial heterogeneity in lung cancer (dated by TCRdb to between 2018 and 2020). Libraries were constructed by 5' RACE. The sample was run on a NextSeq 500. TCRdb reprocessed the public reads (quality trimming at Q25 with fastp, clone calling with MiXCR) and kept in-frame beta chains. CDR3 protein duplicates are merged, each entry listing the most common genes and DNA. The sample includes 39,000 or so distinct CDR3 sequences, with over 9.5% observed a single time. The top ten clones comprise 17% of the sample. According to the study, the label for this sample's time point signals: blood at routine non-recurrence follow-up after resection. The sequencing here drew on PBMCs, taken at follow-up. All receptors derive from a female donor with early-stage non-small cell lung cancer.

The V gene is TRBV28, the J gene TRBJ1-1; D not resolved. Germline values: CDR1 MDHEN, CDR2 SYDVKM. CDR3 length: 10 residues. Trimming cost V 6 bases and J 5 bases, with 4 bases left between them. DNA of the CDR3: TGTGCCAGCAGACGGACTGAAGCTTTCTTT. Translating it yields CASRRTEAFF.

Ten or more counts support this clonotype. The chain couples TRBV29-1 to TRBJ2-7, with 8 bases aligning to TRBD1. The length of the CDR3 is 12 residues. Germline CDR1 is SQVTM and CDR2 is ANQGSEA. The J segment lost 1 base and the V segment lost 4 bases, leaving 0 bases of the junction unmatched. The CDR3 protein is CSVGQGSYEQYF. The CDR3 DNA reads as TGCAGCGTTGGACAGGGGTCCTACGAGCAGTACTTC.

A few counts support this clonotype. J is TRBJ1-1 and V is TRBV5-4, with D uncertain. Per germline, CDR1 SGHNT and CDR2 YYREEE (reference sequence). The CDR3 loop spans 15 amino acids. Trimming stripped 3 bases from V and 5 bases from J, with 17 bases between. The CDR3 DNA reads TGTGCCAGCAGCTCTCAACAAGGAGCCGGGACTGAAGCTTTCTTT. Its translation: CASSSQQGAGTEAFF.

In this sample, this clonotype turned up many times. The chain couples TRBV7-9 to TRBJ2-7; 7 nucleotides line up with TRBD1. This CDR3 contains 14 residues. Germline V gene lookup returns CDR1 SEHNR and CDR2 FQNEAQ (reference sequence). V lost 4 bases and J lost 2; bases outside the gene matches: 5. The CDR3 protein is CASSSHDRAYEQYF. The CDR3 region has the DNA TGTGCCAGCAGCTCGCATGACAGGGCCTACGAGCAGTACTTC.

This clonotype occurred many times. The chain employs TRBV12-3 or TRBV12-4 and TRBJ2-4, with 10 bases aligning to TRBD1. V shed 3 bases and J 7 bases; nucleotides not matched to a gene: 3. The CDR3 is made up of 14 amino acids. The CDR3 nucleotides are TGTGCCAGCAGTTTCCTGGGACAGGGGAACATTCAGTACTTC. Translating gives CASSFLGQGNIQYF.

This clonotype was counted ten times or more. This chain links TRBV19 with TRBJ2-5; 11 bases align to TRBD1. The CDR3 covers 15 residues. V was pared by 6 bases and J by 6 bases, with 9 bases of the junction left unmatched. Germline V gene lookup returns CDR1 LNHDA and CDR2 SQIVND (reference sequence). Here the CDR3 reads CASRPRTGGEKTQYF. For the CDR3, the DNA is TGTGCCAGTAGACCCCGGACAGGGGGCGAGAAGACCCAGTACTTC. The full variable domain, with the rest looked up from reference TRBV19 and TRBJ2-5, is DGGITQSPKYLFRKEGQNVTLSCEQNLNHDAMYWYRQDPGQGLRLIYYSQIVNDFQKGDIAEGYSVSREKKESFPLTVTSAQKNPTAFYLCASRPRTGGEKTQYFGPGTRLLVL.

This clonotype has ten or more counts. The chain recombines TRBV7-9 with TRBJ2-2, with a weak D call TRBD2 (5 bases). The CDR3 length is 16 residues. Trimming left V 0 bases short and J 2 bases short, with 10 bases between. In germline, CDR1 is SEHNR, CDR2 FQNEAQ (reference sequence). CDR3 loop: CASSLARATNTGELFF. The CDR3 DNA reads TGTGCCAGCAGCTTAGCGCGGGCTACCAACACCGGGGAGCTGTTTTTT.

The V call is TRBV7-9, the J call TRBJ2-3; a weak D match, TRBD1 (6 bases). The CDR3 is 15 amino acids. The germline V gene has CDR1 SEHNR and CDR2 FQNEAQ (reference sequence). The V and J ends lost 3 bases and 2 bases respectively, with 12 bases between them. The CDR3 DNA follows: TGTGCCAGCAGCTTGGGCAGGGGCAACACAGATACGCAGTATTTT. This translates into CASSLGRGNTDTQYF.